The 13 T cell receptor beta chains given below trace back to one sample, sequenced in a study of blood T cell repertoires in COVID-19. The method was immunoSEQ multiplex PCR; TCRdb's version includes in-frame clones alone and lacks a portion of them. The sample has about 200,000 clones, approximately 79% seen once. Sequencing was performed on PBMCs or T cells enriched from blood (not recorded which). The receptors derive from a woman aged 55-69 years with acute COVID-19.

The DNA of the CDR3 is TGTGCCACCGGAGGGCAGGGCCTTAAAATCAATGAGCAGTTCTTC. This gives the protein CATGGQGLKINEQFF. The chain combines TRBV28 with TRBJ2-1, with D possibly TRBD2 on 6 matching bases. This CDR3 comprises 15 residues. V shed 10 bases and J shed 6 bases, with 22 bases lying between them. The germline gives CDR1 MDHEN, CDR2 SYDVKM. Variable domain in full (rest from reference TRBV28 and TRBJ2-1): DVKVTQSSRYLVKRTGEKVFLECVQDMDHENMFWYRQDPGLGLRLIYFSYDVKMKEKGDIPEGYSVSREKKERFSLILESASTNQTSMYLCATGGQGLKINEQFFGPGTRLTVL.

V is TRBV29-1 and J is TRBJ2-1; no clear D. Trimming shortened V by 8 bases and J by 2 bases, and 10 bases separated the two germline ends. CDR3 length: 12 amino acids. Germline CDR1 SQVTM, CDR2 ANQGSEA. The CDR3 bases are TGCAGCCCCCGAGGCCCCTACAATGAGCAGTTCTTC. It specifies CSPRGPYNEQFF.

The chain couples TRBV7-2 to TRBJ2-7; TRBD2 agrees at 7 bases. Per the germline V gene, CDR1 is SGHTA and CDR2 is FQGNSA. The CDR3 contains 15 residues. The trim removed 5 bases at V and 5 bases at J, leaving 12 bases unmatched. CDR3 DNA sequence: TGTGCCAGCAGCATCCAATCTTGGACTAGTAACGAGCAGTACGTC. Protein sequence: CASSIQSWTSNEQYV.

The chain combines TRBV7-2 with TRBJ2-7, with a weak D call TRBD2 (5 bases). Germline assignment: CDR1 SGHTA and CDR2 FQGNSA. V lost 1 base and J lost 2, with 12 bases in between. The length of the CDR3 is 15 residues. Written as DNA, the CDR3 is TGTGCCAGCAGCTTAGGGTGGACTGGAGCCTACGAGCAGTACGTC. Its protein is CASSLGWTGAYEQYV.

This chain uses TRBV4-1 with TRBJ2-4, with TRBD1 matching over 10 bases. Germline assignment: CDR1 MGHRA and CDR2 YSYEKL. With 0 bases clipped from V and 7 bases from J, the junction kept 9 bases outside the gene matches. The CDR3 is made up of 17 amino acids. In nucleotides, the CDR3 is TGCGCCAGCAGCCAAGATTCGGGGGACAGGGGATGGAACATTCAGTACTTC. Translation: CASSQDSGDRGWNIQYF.

This chain connects TRBV5-4 to TRBJ2-7; 7 bases align to TRBD2. V was pared by 2 bases and J by 4 bases, with 3 bases of the junction left unmatched. The germline gives CDR1 SGHNT, CDR2 YYREEE (reference sequence). The CDR3 is made up of 13 amino acids. In nucleotides, the CDR3 is TGTGCCAGCAGCTTCTGGGGGGGGTACGAGCAGTACTTC. Encoded protein: CASSFWGGYEQYF.

This clone was counted between two and nine times. V is TRBV24-1 and J is TRBJ2-1; the D is unclear. V was cut by 7 bases and J by 7 bases, with 13 bases left in between. CDR1 is KGHDR, CDR2 SFDVKD, per germline. The CDR3 runs to 13 residues. The CDR3 sequence is CATRHPTDNEQFF. The CDR3 DNA follows: TGTGCCACCAGACATCCGACTGATAATGAGCAGTTCTTC.

The gene calls are TRBV9 and TRBJ2-5, with 9 nucleotides matching TRBD1. Losses at the gene ends were 4 bases for V and 5 bases for J; bases not matched to a gene: 12. This CDR3 region has 16 residues. The germline gives CDR1 SGDLS, CDR2 YYNGEE. The CDR3: CASSLVGGQGGETQYF. CDR3 nucleotide sequence: TGTGCCAGCAGCCTAGTAGGGGGACAGGGTGGGGAGACCCAGTACTTC.

This chain joins TRBV7-9 and TRBJ1-4; weak D call: TRBD1 (5 bases). In germline, CDR1 is SEHNR, CDR2 FQNEAQ (reference sequence). V was trimmed by 6 bases and J by 8 bases, leaving 16 bases between them. The CDR3 length is 14 residues. The CDR3 is CASSQGLGEEKLFF. The CDR3 DNA follows: TGTGCCAGCAGTCAAGGCCTAGGGGAAGAAAAACTGTTTTTT.

The chain has TRBV5-1 and TRBJ2-3, with TRBD2 identical over 10 bases. CDR1 is SGHRS, CDR2 YFSETQ, per germline. The CDR3 runs 16 residues. After removal of 2 bases from V and 5 bases from J, the junction contained 8 bases not matched to a gene. The CDR3 DNA follows: TGCGCCAGCAGCTTCGGAAGCGGGGGGGCGGAAGATACGCAGTATTTT. Residues: CASSFGSGGAEDTQYF.

As regards this clone: The sample has other DNA sequences that encode this CDR3 too. This chain connects TRBV6-5 to TRBJ2-3, with a weak D call TRBD2 (5 bases). This CDR3 comprises 11 residues. With 6 bases removed from V and 5 bases from J, the gap between germline ends came to 6 bases. CDR1 is MNHEY and CDR2 is SVGAGI in the germline V gene. The CDR3, as DNA: TGTGCCAGCAGCGGACTAGATACGCAGTATTTT. This encodes CASSGLDTQYF.

This clone was recorded only once. This chain links TRBV10-1 with TRBJ2-7; 11 bases map to TRBD2. CDR3 length: 13 amino acids. J gave up 6 bases and V 5 bases, and 3 bases lay outside the gene matches. Germline V CDR1 and CDR2: WNHNN, SYGVQD (reference sequence). For the CDR3, the DNA is TGCGCCAGCAGTAAGGGACTAGCGGCCGAGCAGTACTTC. It codes for CASSKGLAAEQYF.

This chain links TRBV11-2 with TRBJ2-4; 14 nucleotides agree with TRBD2. The CDR3 has 19 amino acids. Trimming removed 4 bases from V and 1 base from J; junction bases left unmatched: 9. The germline gives CDR1 SGHAT, CDR2 FQNNGV. The CDR3 here is CASSSSGTSGSGAKNIQYF. CDR3 bases: TGTGCCAGCAGCTCGTCCGGGACTAGCGGGAGTGGGGCCAAAAACATTCAGTACTTC. Based on the CDR3 plus reference TRBV11-2 and TRBJ2-4, the full variable domain is EAGVAQSPRYKIIEKRQSVAFWCNPISGHATLYWYQQILGQGPKLLIQFQNNGVVDDSQLPKDRFSAERLKGVDSTLKIQPAKLEDSAVYLCASSSSGTSGSGAKNIQYFGAGTRLSVL.